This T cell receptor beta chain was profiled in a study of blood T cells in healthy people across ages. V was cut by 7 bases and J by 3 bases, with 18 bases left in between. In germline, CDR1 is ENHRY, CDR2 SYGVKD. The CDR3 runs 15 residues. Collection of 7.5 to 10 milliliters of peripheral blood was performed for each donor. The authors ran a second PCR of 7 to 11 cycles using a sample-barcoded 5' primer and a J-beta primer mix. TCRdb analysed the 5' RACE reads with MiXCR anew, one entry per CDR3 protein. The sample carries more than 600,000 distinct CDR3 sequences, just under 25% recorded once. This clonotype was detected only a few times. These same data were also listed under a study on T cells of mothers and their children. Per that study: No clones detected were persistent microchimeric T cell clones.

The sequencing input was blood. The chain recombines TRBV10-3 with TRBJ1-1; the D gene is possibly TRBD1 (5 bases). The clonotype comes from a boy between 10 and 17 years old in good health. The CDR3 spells CAITKSEDSYTEAFF. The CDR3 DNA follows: TGTGCCATCACTAAATCGGAAGACAGCTACACTGAAGCTTTCTTT.